This passage covers 10 T cell receptor beta chains from one sample sequenced in a study of T cell responses to AZD1222 COVID-19 vaccine. Assay used: immunoSEQ multiplex PCR; TCRdb lists only in-frame clones, some missing. The sample includes 150,000 or so clones, about 87% seen only once; the top ten take approximately 2.1%. Sequences were derived from peripheral blood, sampled on day 0 of AZD1222 vaccination. These receptors were taken from an adult in good health.

The rearrangement links TRBV12-3 or TRBV12-4 to TRBJ1-1; D remains ambiguous. The CDR3 runs 11 residues. Trimming removed 6 bases at V and 7 bases at J, with 9 bases between. The CDR3 nucleotides read TGTGCCAGCAGACTCAAGGGTGAAGCTTTCTTT. Translation: CASRLKGEAFF.

V and J are TRBV27 and TRBJ1-6, with D unclear. The germline V gene encodes CDR1 MNHEY and CDR2 SMNVEV (reference sequence). Trimming took off 6 bases at V and 7 bases at J, with 16 bases between the two ends. This CDR3 is 15 amino acids long. Written as DNA, the CDR3 is TGTGCCAGCAGGCCACGGATTAATTTGAATTCACCCCTCCACTTT. Encoded protein: CASRPRINLNSPLHF.

This chain joins TRBV27 and TRBJ1-5, with TRBD1 identical over 7 bases. V shed 5 bases and J 3 bases; nucleotides not matched to a gene: 7. In germline, CDR1 is MNHEY, CDR2 SMNVEV (reference sequence). The CDR3 runs 15 residues. CDR3 protein: CASSPQGGPNQPQHF. In DNA, the CDR3 is TGTGCCAGCAGTCCCCAGGGGGGTCCCAATCAGCCCCAGCATTTT.

The chain employs TRBV19 and TRBJ1-6; D might be TRBD1 (6 bases). Germline lookup yields CDR1 LNHDA and CDR2 SQIVND (reference sequence). V was pared by 5 bases and J by 7 bases, with 12 bases between. CDR3 length equals 14 residues. In nucleotides, the CDR3 is TGTGCCAGTAGTCTACAGGGTAACAATTCACCCCTCCACTTT. This sequence encodes CASSLQGNNSPLHF.

The V gene is TRBV4-1, the J gene TRBJ2-1; weak D call: TRBD2 (6 bases). Trimming cost V 6 bases and J 9 bases, with 18 bases left between them. CDR1 is MGHRA, CDR2 YSYEKL, per germline. CDR3 length: 14 amino acids. For the CDR3, the DNA is TGCGCCAGCAGTTACACCGCCCCGGGACTTGAGCAGTTCTTC. Translated: CASSYTAPGLEQFF.

This rearrangement joins TRBV19 to TRBJ2-3; no clear D. The CDR3 sequence is 15 residues long. CDR1 and CDR2 from the germline V gene are LNHDA and SQIVND (reference sequence). Trimming removed 6 bases at V and 2 bases at J, with 15 bases between. CDR3: CASSPLVSPTDTQYF. The CDR3 bases are TGTGCCAGTAGCCCCCTGGTCAGTCCCACAGATACGCAGTATTTT.

In its sample, this clone was seen a few times. The chain is built from TRBV12-3 or TRBV12-4 and TRBJ1-2, with D maybe TRBD1 (5 bases). CDR3 length equals 12 residues. The germline V and J ends were trimmed by 6 bases and 4 bases, with 9 bases remaining between them. For the CDR3, the DNA is TGTGCCAGCAGCTCCGGGACCTATGGCTACACCTTC. It specifies CASSSGTYGYTF.

The chain carries TRBV11-2 and TRBJ2-5, with 7 bases aligning to TRBD1. J gave up 4 bases and V 5 bases, and 10 bases lay outside the gene matches. Germline V gene lookup returns CDR1 SGHAT and CDR2 FQNNGV. This CDR3 comprises 15 residues. The CDR3 DNA follows: TGTGCCAGCAGCCTTGGGACAGTTGAGGGAGAGACCCAGTACTTC. It codes for CASSLGTVEGETQYF.

V gene TRBV6-5 combines with J gene TRBJ1-1; D is unclear. Germline CDR1 is MNHEY and CDR2 is SVGAGI. The CDR3 runs 14 residues. V gave up 6 bases and J gave up 0 bases, with 11 bases separating them. The CDR3 region is CASRTQRMNTEAFF. The CDR3 DNA is TGTGCCAGCAGGACACAGCGGATGAACACTGAAGCTTTCTTT.

The J gene is TRBJ1-5, the V gene TRBV12-3 or TRBV12-4; unclear D gene. V lost 5 bases and J 7 bases, leaving 9 bases between the germline ends. The CDR3 spans 12 residues. For the CDR3, the DNA is TGTGCCAGCAGTCTAGGACCCCAGCCCCAGCATTTT. As protein: CASSLGPQPQHF.